Sequencing of this T cell receptor beta chain was carried out in a study of blood T cell repertoires in COVID-19. Study-level information: The United States, Italy and Spain supplied acute and convalescent COVID-19 samples.

V lost 0 bases and J lost 2; bases outside the gene matches: 8. The CDR3 sequence is 18 residues long. Germline loops: CDR1 LGHNA, CDR2 YSLEER. Authors' processing steps: Amplification from reference gene primers served as the basis for estimated nucleated cell counts. Repertoires were generated with immunoSEQ multiplex PCR, while TCRdb's copy carries only in-frame clones and drops some. The V and J calls and clone size are taken from that table; D and trimming were inferred from the DNA. This sample has 95,000 to 150,000 clones, with about 86% found just once. The origin of this receptor is an elderly man with active or convalescent COVID-19. This rearrangement joins TRBV4-3 to TRBJ2-3, with 10 bases fitting TRBD2. The sequenced material came from peripheral blood. CDR3 sequence: CASSQDWGSGGITDTQYF. The CDR3 DNA reads as TGCGCCAGCAGCCAAGATTGGGGTAGCGGGGGGATCACAGATACGCAGTATTTT.